This T cell receptor (beta chain) stems from a study of vaccination effects on CD4 cells after COVID-19. Sequencing used immunoSEQ multiplex PCR; TCRdb keeps in-frame clones, though not all of them. The sample has about 37,000 clones; about four fifths are singletons. There are 16 residues in the CDR3. V was trimmed by 0 bases and J by 2 bases, leaving 13 bases between them. Germline CDR1 SEHNR, CDR2 FQNEAQ (reference sequence). Note on this clone: Its target is unknown.

Scientists isolated CD4+ T cells after a roughly ten-day culture period ended. Half of the medium was exchanged for IL-2 medium on both days 3 and 7. Source: CD4+ T cells from PBMCs cultured without peptide, taken before COVID-19 vaccination. This TCR was recovered from a human donor who received a COVID-19 vaccine. The chain links TRBV7-9 to TRBJ1-1; no firm D call. CDR3 sequence reads: CASSLALGQINTEAFF. CDR3 DNA: TGTGCCAGCAGCTTAGCGCTAGGGCAGATAAACACTGAAGCTTTCTTT.